Listed below are T cell receptor beta chains from one sample, sequenced in a study of shared clonotypes between healthy human individuals. Assay used: immunoSEQ multiplex PCR; TCRdb lists only in-frame clones, some missing. The table has around 610,000 clones, 96% seen once. The sample comprised naive CD8+ T cells sorted from blood. Receptor source: a woman aged 25 to 39 in good health. Each CDR3 is given with its conserved first and last residue. Fields, in order: J gene, V gene, clone size, CDR3 protein. Clone size is shown for a subset of rows, as once, few, many or a class of expanded clone.

>TRBJ1-6|TRBV6-1|.
CASSEVSALAVTSSPLHF
>TRBJ2-1|TRBV27|.
CASGYSGVDEQFF
>TRBJ2-7|TRBV27|.
CASGTGLAGVVRDEQYF
>TRBJ1-1|TRBV6-5|.
CASSFTGGLNTEAFF
>TRBJ1-1|TRBV11-2|.
CASSLGPGTGSNTEAFF
>TRBJ2-7|TRBV28|.
CASSETGWDRYEQYF
>TRBJ2-7|TRBV7-9|.
CASSAGGGVRYEQYF
>TRBJ1-1|TRBV5-5|.
CASSWGTGPEAFF
>TRBJ2-7|TRBV7-8|.
CASSPGLAGDYEQYF
>TRBJ2-3|TRBV9|.
CASSVGGGSTDTQYF
>TRBJ1-2|TRBV29-1|.
CSVVAENYGYTF
>TRBJ2-7|TRBV9|.
CASSDRDRAYEQYF
>TRBJ2-2|TRBV5-4|once
CASSPSWDTYTGELFF
>TRBJ1-6|TRBV19|.
CASSPLQGMSSPLHF
>TRBJ2-3|TRBV2|.
CASRDRSTDTQYF
>TRBJ2-7|TRBV27|.
CASSSSTGTAYEQYF
>TRBJ1-2|TRBV5-8|.
CASSFHYLGARVINYGYTF
>TRBJ2-1|TRBV5-6|.
CASSLLGSDEQFF
>TRBJ2-1|TRBV29-1|.
CSGAGGVYNEQFF
>TRBJ2-2|TRBV9|.
CASSVEDRGLTGELFF
>TRBJ2-2|TRBV11-2|.
CASSSRTDNTGELFF
>TRBJ2-1|TRBV11-2|.
CASSLVTGYSYNEQFF
>TRBJ2-7|TRBV7-2|.
CASSSHTYEQYF
>TRBJ2-7|TRBV2|.
CASKGMRMDEQYF
>TRBJ2-1|TRBV11-1|.
CASSLVGTEQFF
>TRBJ2-7|TRBV28|.
CASSFLGAYEQYF
>TRBJ2-7|TRBV7-9|.
CASRFDGTAYEQYF
>TRBJ2-2|TRBV27|few
CASSLGLAYTGELFF
>TRBJ2-3|TRBV5-1|.
CASSLGDWGAATGDTQYF
>TRBJ2-3|TRBV4-2|.
CASSQVLAGMVTDTQYF
>TRBJ2-7|TRBV2|.
CAGGRGGEQYF
>TRBJ2-2|TRBV9|once
CASSSSGTSINTGELFF
>TRBJ1-1|TRBV5-4|once
CASSLGSEEAFF
>TRBJ2-1|TRBV20-1|.
CSARRDNEQFF
>TRBJ2-3|TRBV28|.
CASSLIWLTTITSGEPTDTQYF
>TRBJ1-2|TRBV5-1|.
CASSLGFGQNYGYTF
>TRBJ1-5|TRBV28|.
CASSFPGTGVQPQHF
>TRBJ2-7|TRBV19|.
CASSSALSYEQYF
>TRBJ2-1|TRBV9|.
CASSAPGTSTYNEQFF
>TRBJ1-1|TRBV30|.
CAWSTGLNTEAFF
>TRBJ1-5|TRBV5-1|few
CASSLWTGGGQPQHF
>TRBJ1-1|TRBV13|.
CASAARDRGTEAFF
>TRBJ2-7|TRBV28|.
CASSLRGYEQYF
>TRBJ2-1|TRBV4-1|.
CASKPWAGEIEQFF
>.|TRBV13|.
CASSLFQGSYEQYF
>TRBJ2-7|TRBV5-5|.
CASSLEVGLAGVEQYF
>TRBJ2-2|TRBV4-1|.
CASSQGGSRTGELFF
>TRBJ2-7|TRBV4-1|.
CASSQETGTSGNEQYF
>TRBJ2-3|TRBV28|.
CASSLLAATDTQYF